This T cell receptor beta chain emerged from a study of blood T cells in healthy people across ages (dated by TCRdb to the mid-2010s). Broadly, across the study: In model experiments, template switching captured about one uniquely barcoded TCR beta cDNA molecule for every two T cells. Donors were grouped into four age groups: young (average approximately 15 years), middle-aged (roughly 40), aged (about 59) and long-lived (around 80). To track age-related changes in TCR beta repertoire diversity, the study relied on deep sequencing normalized with unique cDNA molecular identifiers. For two donors (one aged 18 to 30 and one aged 80 or older), the study analyzed two additional independent replicas of 1 million unique cDNA reads from the same blood draw. To avoid experimental bias, donors of different ages were distributed randomly across sequencing lanes. Beyond this particular receptor, the publication reports: Bulk unsorted PBMC profiling prevented conclusive comparison of naive and antigen-experienced compartments. Estimates of total diversity based on one million sequenced T cells were considered lower bounds and underestimates. There was a strong correlation between observed TCR beta diversity and the percentage of naive T cells measured by flow cytometry. As age increased, observed TCR beta diversity per million T cells dropped in a roughly linear way, and a significant reduction was already evident by age 40. The CMV infection status of donors was not known, potentially confounding age-related changes in expanded clonotypes. Compared with the aged group, more naive CD4+ T cells, fewer expanded clones and increased TCR diversity were shown by the long-lived group, suggesting age selection.

Libraries were constructed by 5' RACE. Instrument on record: Illumina HiSeq 2500. A second PCR of about 7 to 12 cycles was run with a J-beta primer mix and a sample-barcoded 5' primer. A template-switch 5' adaptor carrying 12 random nucleotides introduced a unique molecular identifier onto each TCR beta cDNA molecule. Each sample yielded at least 2.5 million CDR3-containing paired-end reads. First-strand cDNA was synthesized from all RNA with the Mint cDNA synthesis kit, primed by a TRBC-specific oligonucleotide. Following uracil-DNA glycosylase treatment, a first 18-cycle PCR with universal primers M1SS and BC2_uni_R was performed on all cDNA. As for the authors' bioinformatics: Each sample was normalized by randomly selecting 1 million high-quality reads, each carrying a distinct molecular identifier. Instead of being binned into consensus sequences, reads with shared molecular identifiers were discarded. MiTCR, set to a Q25 quality threshold and the strictest error-elimination algorithm, was used for CDR3 identification, clonotype clustering and error correction. A nonparametric unseen species model with Euler transformation was used to estimate lower-bound total TCR beta diversity. TCRdb reanalyzed the raw reads on its own, using fastp at Q25 for trimming and MiXCR for clone calling, and kept in-frame beta chains. Each record represents a unique CDR3 protein, reported with the most common genes and DNA among its rows. The V and J calls here are based on TCRdb, not the publication. Across this sample there are over 1,200,000 distinct CDR3 sequences, with 59% seen only once. The ten largest clonotypes hold 5% to 7% of the sample.

Donors were 30 to 45 systemically healthy Caucasian individuals from Russia aged roughly 6 to 90 years. Ten milliliters of peripheral blood were collected from each donor into EDTA-treated Vacutainer tubes. Ficoll-Paque density-gradient centrifugation was used to isolate PBMCs, with at least 7 million per sample. Trizol reagent was used to extract total RNA from PBMCs, with at least 6 micrograms per sample. The percentages of naive CD45RAhigh/CD27high T cells were determined by flow cytometry on a PBMC aliquot from every donor. Including the terminal cysteine and phenylalanine, the CDR3 comprises 12 residues. The read is trimmed to its CDR3 DNA, 36 bases read in frame from base 1. V is pared back by 8 bases and J by 2 bases, with 10 bases lying between the germline termini. The germline V gene supplies CDR1 MDHEN and CDR2 SYDVKM. Remarks on this clonotype: The target of this receptor is not known. Nothing much larger sits one base from this clone, and base qualities are not available.

The receptor chain draws on TRBV28 and TRBJ2-7, with TRBD1 perhaps the D gene, on 5 matching bases. The sample taken for sequencing was blood. This receptor was obtained from a man between 18 and 29 years old in good health. The DNA sequence is TGTGCCAGCGGAGAAGGGGCCTACGAGCAGTACTTC. Its translation is CASGEGAYEQYF.